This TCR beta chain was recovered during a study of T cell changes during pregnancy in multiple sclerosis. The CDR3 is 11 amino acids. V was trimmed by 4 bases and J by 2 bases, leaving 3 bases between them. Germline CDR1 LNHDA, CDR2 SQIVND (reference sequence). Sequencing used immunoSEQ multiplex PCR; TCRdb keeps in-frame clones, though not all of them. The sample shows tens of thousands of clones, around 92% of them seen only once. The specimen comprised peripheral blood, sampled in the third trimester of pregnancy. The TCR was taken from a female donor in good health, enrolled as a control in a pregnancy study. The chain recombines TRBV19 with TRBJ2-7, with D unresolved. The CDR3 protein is CASSTAYEQYF. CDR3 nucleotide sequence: TGTGCCAGTAGTACTGCCTACGAGCAGTACTTC.